This TCR beta chain was identified during a study of siplizumab effects on memory and regulatory T cells. Notes on the study in general: Few alloreactive clones mapped to unstimulated subsets.

As regards this clone: Its antigen is unknown.

Assays were performed on about 100,000 TCR templates per sample. Only in-frame clones appear in the TCRdb table, and some are missing; sequencing was by immunoSEQ multiplex PCR. The sample includes some 100,000 clones, 93% seen only once; the top ten take approximately 5.9%. This CDR3 region has 14 residues. Per the germline V gene, CDR1 is SGHDT and CDR2 is YYEEEE. V was clipped by 0 bases and J by 7 bases; unmatched bases: 6. The receptor was isolated from a human donor in good health. The specimen sequenced was CD8+ T cells sorted from blood. The gene calls are TRBV5-6 and TRBJ1-1; 7 bases are a match to TRBD1. As DNA, the CDR3 is TGTGCCAGCAGCTTGGGGGACAGAGCCTTTGAAGCTTTCTTT. Its translation: CASSLGDRAFEAFF.